Listed below are T cell receptor beta chains from one sample, sequenced in a study of blood T cell repertoires in COVID-19. TCRdb keeps only in-frame clones here, not all; method: immunoSEQ multiplex PCR. The sample includes about 110,000 clones, more than 70% of them seen just once. Specimen: peripheral blood. The receptors were gathered from a woman aged 45-65 years with acute or convalescent COVID-19. Each CDR3 is given with its conserved first and last residue. D genes are given only for firm matches. A clone size is listed for some rows: how often the clone was seen (once, few, many), or a class if it is expanded.

J gene,clone size,V gene,D gene,CDR3 protein,CDR3 DNA
TRBJ2-7,NA,TRBV7-2,TRBD2,CASSEAGVEQYF,TGTGCCAGCAGCGAGGCGGGAGTCGAGCAGTACTTC
TRBJ2-7,once,TRBV24-1,TRBD1,CATSDSDRGRPYEQYF,TGTGCCACCAGTGACTCCGACAGGGGTAGACCCTACGAGCAGTACTTC
TRBJ2-5,NA,TRBV7-2,NA,CASSLGSAPEPGQQETQYF,TGTGCCAGCAGCTTAGGTTCAGCTCCGGAGCCGGGACAACAAGAGACCCAGTACTTC
TRBJ2-5,NA,TRBV29-1,NA,CSVVVAGQETQYF,TGCAGCGTTGTTGTTGCGGGGCAAGAGACCCAGTACTTC
TRBJ1-2,NA,TRBV5-1,TRBD1,CASSLAGTGENYGYTF,TGCGCCAGCAGCTTGGCCGGGACAGGGGAGAACTATGGCTACACCTTC
TRBJ2-1,NA,TRBV30,NA,CAWVGANEQFF,TGTGCCTGGGTGGGGGCCAATGAGCAGTTCTTC
TRBJ2-3,NA,TRBV11-3,TRBD2,CASSPGGGTDTQYF,TGTGCCAGCAGCCCGGGAGGGGGCACAGATACGCAGTATTTT
TRBJ2-3,NA,TRBV5-4,TRBD2,CASSLPGLAGGTDTQYF,TGTGCCAGCAGCCTTCCGGGACTAGCGGGTGGCACAGATACGCAGTATTTT
TRBJ1-3,NA,TRBV7-6,NA,CASSPAGGSYYDAGNTIYF,TGTGCCAGCAGCCCGGCCGGGGGTTCGTATTACGACGCTGGAAACACCATATATTTT
TRBJ2-2,NA,TRBV25-1,TRBD1,CASSALGQITGELFF,TGTGCCAGCAGTGCACTGGGACAGATCACCGGGGAGCTGTTTTTT
TRBJ2-2,NA,TRBV6-5,NA,CASSYSSVNTGELFF,TGTGCCAGCAGTTACTCCAGCGTGAACACCGGGGAGCTGTTTTTT
TRBJ1-2,NA,TRBV7-2,TRBD1,CASSSSGTGGFGLYGYTF,TGTGCCAGCAGTTCCTCCGGGACAGGGGGCTTCGGGCTCTATGGCTACACCTTC
TRBJ1-2,NA,TRBV29-1,TRBD1,CSVVQGAKGYTF,TGCAGCGTTGTTCAGGGGGCTAAGGGCTACACCTTC
TRBJ2-1,NA,TRBV3-1/TRBV3-2,TRBD2,CASSQGVGAGGDNEQFF,TGTGCCAGCAGCCAAGGAGTGGGAGCGGGAGGGGACAATGAGCAGTTCTTC
TRBJ2-7,NA,TRBV27,NA,CASSLGRFAYEQYF,TGTGCCAGCAGTTTAGGGAGGTTCGCCTACGAGCAGTACTTC
TRBJ2-7,NA,TRBV15,TRBD2,CATRSTSRSYEQYF,TGTGCCACCAGATCGACTAGCAGATCCTACGAGCAGTACTTC
TRBJ2-1,NA,TRBV7-9,TRBD2,CASRLAEYNEQFF,TGTGCCAGTCGACTAGCGGAGTACAATGAGCAGTTCTTC
TRBJ2-7,NA,TRBV30,TRBD2,CAWSPRTSGRPLLF,TGTGCCTGGAGCCCGAGGACTAGCGGGAGGCCACTCCTCTTC
TRBJ2-2,NA,TRBV24-1,TRBD1,CATSRTGAGELFF,TGTGCCACCAGTCGGACAGGGGCCGGGGAGCTGTTTTTT
TRBJ1-1,NA,TRBV13,NA,CASRRGWGENTEAFF,TGTGCCAGCAGAAGGGGGTGGGGAGAGAACACTGAAGCTTTCTTT
TRBJ2-2,NA,TRBV28,TRBD2,CASSYGLAGTRRELFF,TGTGCCAGCAGTTACGGACTAGCGGGGACGCGTAGGGAGCTGTTTTTT
TRBJ2-5,NA,TRBV5-1,TRBD1,CASSHGTGREETQYF,TGCGCCAGCAGCCATGGGACAGGGAGGGAAGAGACCCAGTACTTC
TRBJ2-1,NA,TRBV6-6,TRBD2,CASRRLAGLGQFF,TGTGCCAGCAGGAGACTAGCGGGATTGGGGCAGTTCTTC
TRBJ1-1,NA,TRBV6-2/TRBV6-3,NA,CASSYSRTSLANTEAFF,TGTGCCAGCAGTTACTCGCGGACTTCGTTGGCAAACACTGAAGCTTTCTTT
TRBJ2-3,many,TRBV28,TRBD2,CASSAGTSVTDTQYF,TGTGCCAGCAGTGCCGGGACTAGCGTAACAGATACGCAGTATTTT
TRBJ2-7,NA,TRBV24-1,NA,CATLDYSYEQYF,TGTGCCACCCTCGACTACTCCTACGAGCAGTACTTC
TRBJ1-1,NA,TRBV30,NA,CAWKINIRGTEAFF,TGTGCCTGGAAGATAAATATCCGGGGGACTGAAGCTTTCTTT
TRBJ2-5,NA,TRBV6-5,TRBD1,CASRTTQGAGETQYF,TGTGCCAGCAGAACTACACAGGGGGCTGGAGAGACCCAGTACTTC
TRBJ1-4,NA,TRBV2,NA,CASSTQGRTREKLFF,TGTGCCAGCTCAACTCAGGGTAGAACACGGGAAAAACTGTTTTTT
TRBJ2-3,NA,TRBV5-1,TRBD2,CASSFGRGPAWGDTQYF,TGCGCCAGCAGCTTCGGGAGGGGCCCCGCGTGGGGAGATACGCAGTATTTT
TRBJ2-4,NA,TRBV4-2,TRBD2,CASSQEDAGGPEYF,TGTGCCAGCAGCCAAGAGGATGCGGGAGGGCCGGAGTACTTC
TRBJ1-1,NA,TRBV24-1,TRBD1,CATSERTGRVAFF,TGTGCCACCAGTGAACGGACAGGGAGGGTAGCTTTCTTT
TRBJ2-3,NA,TRBV18,NA,CASSPQTDTQYF,TGTGCCAGCTCACCCCAGACAGATACGCAGTATTTT
TRBJ2-7,NA,TRBV6-5,TRBD2,CASSYSGGDDEQYF,TGTGCCAGCAGTTACTCGGGGGGGGACGACGAGCAGTACTTC
TRBJ2-3,few,TRBV19,NA,CASSMGASTDTQYF,TGTGCCAGTAGTATGGGAGCGAGCACAGATACGCAGTATTTT
TRBJ1-5,NA,TRBV2,NA,CASRGTGKNQPQHF,TGTGCCAGCAGGGGCACAGGAAAGAATCAGCCCCAGCATTTT
TRBJ2-7,NA,TRBV15,NA,CATSRERAGNSYEQYF,TGTGCCACCAGCAGAGAAAGGGCGGGCAACTCCTACGAGCAGTACTTC
TRBJ1-4,NA,TRBV28,NA,CASRSGGKKLFF,TGTGCCAGCCGGAGCGGTGGGAAAAAACTGTTTTTT
TRBJ1-2,NA,TRBV2,NA,CASSEVSSASYGYTF,TGTGCCAGCAGTGAAGTGAGCTCCGCTAGCTATGGCTACACCTTC
TRBJ2-5,NA,TRBV5-4,TRBD2,CASSKVGLADTQETQYF,TGTGCCAGCAGCAAAGTGGGGCTAGCGGATACACAAGAGACCCAGTACTTC
TRBJ1-1,NA,TRBV30,NA,CAWSPGVPPEAFF,TGTGCCTGGAGTCCAGGGGTTCCTCCTGAAGCTTTCTTT
TRBJ2-3,NA,TRBV6-5,NA,CASRGQSVTSPREYF,TGTGCCAGCAGAGGCCAAAGCGTTACTAGCCCTCGAGAGTATTTT
TRBJ2-3,NA,TRBV18,TRBD2,CASSSRGGRTDTQYF,TGTGCCAGCTCCTCCCGCGGGGGACGCACAGATACGCAGTATTTT
TRBJ2-3,NA,TRBV6-6,NA,CASTPDSGGDTQYF,TGTGCCAGCACCCCGGACTCGGGTGGTGATACGCAGTATTTT
TRBJ2-5,NA,TRBV15,NA,CATSRSGLGETQYF,TGTGCCACCAGCAGGTCAGGGCTAGGAGAGACCCAGTACTTC
TRBJ1-6,NA,TRBV21-1,NA,CASSSHDRRSFNSPLHF,TGTGCCAGCAGCAGCCACGACAGGAGATCCTTTAATTCACCCCTCCACTTT
TRBJ1-5,NA,TRBV20-1,NA,CSASGMSGSNQPQHF,TGCAGTGCTAGTGGTATGAGTGGGAGTAATCAGCCCCAGCATTTT
TRBJ2-1,NA,TRBV25-1,TRBD1,CASRRPGQGANEQFF,TGTGCCAGCAGGAGACCGGGACAGGGGGCGAATGAGCAGTTCTTC
TRBJ2-2,NA,TRBV6-4,TRBD1,CASSDAGGGTGELFF,TGTGCCAGCAGTGACGCAGGGGGCGGCACCGGGGAGCTGTTTTTT
TRBJ2-1,NA,TRBV28,NA,CASRENPRDSEQFF,TGTGCCAGCAGAGAGAACCCTAGAGACAGCGAGCAGTTCTTC
TRBJ2-5,NA,TRBV7-9,NA,CASSMAGARVGTQYF,TGTGCCAGCAGCATGGCAGGGGCTCGGGTGGGGACCCAGTACTTC
TRBJ2-5,NA,TRBV27,NA,CASSSRAAIQETQYF,TGTGCCAGCAGTTCGCGGGCGGCGATCCAAGAGACCCAGTACTTC
TRBJ2-1,few,TRBV2,NA,CASRAYNEQFF,TGTGCCAGCAGGGCATACAATGAGCAGTTCTTC
TRBJ2-1,NA,TRBV7-8,TRBD1,CASSSIQGAYNEQFF,TGTGCCAGCAGCTCTATCCAGGGGGCCTACAATGAGCAGTTCTTC
TRBJ2-2,NA,TRBV6-4,NA,CASSARAGMAGELFF,TGTGCCAGCAGTGCCCGCGCGGGAATGGCCGGGGAGCTGTTTTTT